Below, 10 T cell receptor beta chains from the same sample are listed, as sequenced in a study of regulatory T cells in long-lasting Graves disease. HTBI primers from iRepertoire and Arm-PCR of CDR3 regions yielded the TCR beta libraries. One entry per CDR3 protein, called by TCRdb with MiXCR from the multiplex PCR reads. The table includes about 420,000 distinct CDR3 sequences, 15% to 20% detected once. As to time point: newly diagnosed GD, antithyroid drugs for less than 3 months. RNA isolated from PBMCs was used to make the TCR library. The data were also submitted as part of a second study, on T cells in Graves' hyperthyroidism and ophthalmopathy.

The source material was peripheral blood mononuclear cells (PBMCs), sampled at new diagnosis, from a patient treated with antithyroid drugs. These receptors came from a woman aged 18 to 35 with Graves disease.

There are a few counts of this clonotype. The chain carries TRBV15 and TRBJ2-1; D not certain. This CDR3 contains 13 residues. Per germline, CDR1 LNHNV and CDR2 YYDKDF (reference sequence). The V end was cut by 0 bases, the J end by 6 bases, with 6 bases between. In DNA, the CDR3 is TGTGCCACCAGCAGAGAAAGGACCAATGAGCAGTTCTTC. The encoded protein is CATSRERTNEQFF.

In this sample, this clonotype turned up a few times. The chain uses TRBV27 and TRBJ2-6; 9 bases fit TRBD1. This CDR3 has 17 residues. V lost 5 bases, J lost 2 bases, and 7 bases stayed unmatched. Looked up from germline, CDR1 is MNHEY and CDR2 is SMNVEV (reference sequence). The CDR3 DNA is TGTGCCAGCAGTCCCGGGACAGGGATCCCTGGGGCCAACGTCCTGACTTTC. Amino acid sequence: CASSPGTGIPGANVLTF.

There are many counts of this clonotype. This sequence joins TRBV18 and TRBJ2-7; weak D call: TRBD1 (6 bases). The CDR3 has 13 residues. The germline CDR1 and CDR2 sequences are KGHSH and LQKENI. V was shortened by 6 bases and J by 7 bases, with 16 bases between the two germline ends. The CDR3 DNA reads TGTGCCAGCTCCTATGGACAGATTCGAGAGCAGTACTTC. Translation: CASSYGQIREQYF.

This clonotype has more than one count but fewer than ten. The J gene is TRBJ2-1, the V gene TRBV24-1, with 8 bases that match TRBD1. The CDR3 sequence is 15 residues long. V gave up 1 base and J gave up 9 bases; unmatched junction bases: 7. The germline CDR1 and CDR2 sequences are KGHDR and SFDVKD. The CDR3 here is CATSDLNRGFGEQFF. CDR3 sequence (DNA): TGTGCCACCAGTGATTTAAACAGGGGGTTTGGTGAGCAGTTCTTC.

This clonotype was seen ten or more times. CDR3 nucleotide sequence: TGTGCCAGCAGAGGAGGGACAGGGGCGGGCTATGGCTACACCTTC. It yields the protein CASRGGTGAGYGYTF. This chain uses TRBV2 with TRBJ1-2, with TRBD1 matching 10 bases. Germline CDR1 reads SNHLY; CDR2 reads FYNNEI. Trimming at V came to 6 bases and at J to 4 bases, leaving 8 bases not matched to a gene. This CDR3 contains 15 residues.

The chain joins TRBV20-1 to TRBJ2-1, with TRBD2 identical over 13 bases. The germline V gene has CDR1 DFQATT and CDR2 SNEGSKA (reference sequence). V shed 6 bases, J shed 0 bases, and the junction held 8 bases outside the gene matches. The CDR3 extends over 17 amino acids. The CDR3 DNA is TGCAGTGCGCACGGGACTAGCGGGAAGAGCTCCTACAATGAGCAGTTCTTC. Its translation is CSAHGTSGKSSYNEQFF.

There are many counts of this clonotype. The chain is built from TRBV29-1 and TRBJ2-3; D may be TRBD2 (5 bases). The CDR3 runs 12 residues. Trimming removed 3 bases from V and 1 base from J, with 5 bases in between. The germline gives CDR1 SQVTM, CDR2 ANQGSEA. The CDR3: CSVERGTDTQYF. The DNA of the CDR3 is TGCAGCGTTGAGCGGGGCACAGATACGCAGTATTTT.

This clonotype was seen repeatedly, ten times or more. The chain couples TRBV11-2 to TRBJ2-4, with 9 bases fitting TRBD1. Germline V lookup: CDR1 SGHAT, CDR2 FQNNGV. CDR3 length: 16 amino acids. With 1 base clipped from V and 2 bases from J, the junction kept 3 bases outside the gene matches. Here the CDR3 reads CASSLGDRVSKNIQYF. The CDR3 DNA reads TGTGCCAGCAGCTTAGGGGACAGGGTGTCCAAAAACATTCAGTACTTC.

The gene calls are TRBV28 and TRBJ2-7; the D gene could be TRBD1 or TRBD2 (6 bases each). The CDR3 loop spans 14 amino acids. V lost 6 bases and J 6 bases, leaving 18 bases between the germline ends. Germline V lookup: CDR1 MDHEN, CDR2 SYDVKM. In nucleotides, the CDR3 is TGTGCCAGCAGCCTCCGAGGGGGGTCGAGCGAGCAGTACTTC. Translation gives CASSLRGGSSEQYF.

This clonotype was picked up a small number of times. J is TRBJ2-2 and V is TRBV6-1; unclear D gene. The V and J ends lost 6 bases and 1 base respectively, with 21 bases between them. Germline CDR1 reads MNHNS; CDR2 reads SASEGT. The CDR3 totals 18 residues. The chain's CDR3 is CASRKLSGPTMNTGELFF. The CDR3 DNA follows: TGTGCCAGCAGAAAGTTGTCAGGTCCCACGATGAACACCGGGGAGCTGTTTTTT.